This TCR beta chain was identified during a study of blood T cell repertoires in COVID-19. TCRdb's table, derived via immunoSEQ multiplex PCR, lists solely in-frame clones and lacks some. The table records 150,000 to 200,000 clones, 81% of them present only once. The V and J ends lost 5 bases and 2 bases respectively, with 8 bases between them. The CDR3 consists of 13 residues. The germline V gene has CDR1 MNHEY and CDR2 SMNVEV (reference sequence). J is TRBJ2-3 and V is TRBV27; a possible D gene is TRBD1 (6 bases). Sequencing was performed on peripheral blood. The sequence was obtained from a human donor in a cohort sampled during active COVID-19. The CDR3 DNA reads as TGTGCCAGCAGTCGACAGGACACAGATACGCAGTATTTT. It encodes CASSRQDTDTQYF.